The clone carrying this T cell receptor (beta chain) has ten or more counts. In germline, CDR1 is MDHEN, CDR2 SYDVKM. With 7 bases clipped from V and 5 bases from J, the junction kept 11 bases outside the gene matches. There are 14 residues in the CDR3. The TCRbeta library incorporated unique molecular identifiers. TCRdb used MiXCR to reprocess the PCR reads, holding one entry per CDR3 protein. This sample has about 91,000 distinct CDR3 sequences, with 7% to 9% found just once. This entry belongs to a study of T-cell reconstitution after alpha-beta-depleted transplantation in children. This chain connects TRBV28 to TRBJ2-7; 7 nucleotides align to TRBD2. The sequence came from a human donor who donated a stem cell graft to a child with congenital amegakaryocytic thrombocytopenia. Source: PBMCs from the stem cell graft donor, taken from the stem cell graft. CDR3 in amino acids: CASTLGGSLNEQYF. CDR3 nucleotide sequence: TGTGCCAGCACCCTGGGAGGGAGCCTCAACGAGCAGTACTTC.